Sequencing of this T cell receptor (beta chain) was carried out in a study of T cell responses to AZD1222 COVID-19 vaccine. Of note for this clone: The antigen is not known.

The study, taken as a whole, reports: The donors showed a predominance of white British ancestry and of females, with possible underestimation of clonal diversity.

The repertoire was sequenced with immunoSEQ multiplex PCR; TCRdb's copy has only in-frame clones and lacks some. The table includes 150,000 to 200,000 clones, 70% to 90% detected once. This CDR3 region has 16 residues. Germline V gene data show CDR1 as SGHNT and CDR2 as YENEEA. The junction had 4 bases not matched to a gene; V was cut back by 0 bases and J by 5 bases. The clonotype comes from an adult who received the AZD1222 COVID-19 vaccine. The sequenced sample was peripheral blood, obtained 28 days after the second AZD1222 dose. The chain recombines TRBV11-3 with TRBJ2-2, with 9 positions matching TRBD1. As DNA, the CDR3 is TGTGCCAGCAGCTTAGATCGACAGGGGGGGACCGGGGAGCTGTTTTTT. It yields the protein CASSLDRQGGTGELFF.